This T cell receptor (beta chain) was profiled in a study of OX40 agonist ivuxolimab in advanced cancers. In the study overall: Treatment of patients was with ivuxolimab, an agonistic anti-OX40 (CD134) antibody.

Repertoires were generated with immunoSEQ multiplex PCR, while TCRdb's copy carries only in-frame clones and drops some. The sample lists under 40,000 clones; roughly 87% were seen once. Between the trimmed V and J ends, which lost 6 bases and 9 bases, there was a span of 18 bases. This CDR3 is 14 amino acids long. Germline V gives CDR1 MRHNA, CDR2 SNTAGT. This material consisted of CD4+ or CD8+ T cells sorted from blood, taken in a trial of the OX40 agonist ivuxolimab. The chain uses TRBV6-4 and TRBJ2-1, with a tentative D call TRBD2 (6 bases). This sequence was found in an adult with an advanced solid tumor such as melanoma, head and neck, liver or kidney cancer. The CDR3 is CASSPGGDDGEQFF. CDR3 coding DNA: TGTGCCAGCAGCCCCGGAGGGGATGATGGTGAGCAGTTCTTC.